This T cell receptor (beta chain) was recovered during a study of T cells in tumors after PD-1 blockade. The CDR3 totals 11 residues. Germline CDR1 and CDR2: DFQATT and SNEGSKA (reference sequence). V dropped 5 bases and J dropped 2 bases, with 1 base sitting between them. This clone is judged medium-sized. Some clones are missing from TCRdb's copy, which holds only in-frame ones; the method was immunoSEQ multiplex PCR. Of 11,000 or so clones in the sample, about 63% were seen once. V is TRBV20-1 and J is TRBJ2-6, with D hard to call. The material sequenced was tumor tissue, taken before anti-PD-1 treatment. The source of this sequence is a human donor with basal cell carcinoma. CDR3 sequence (DNA): TGCAGTGCTGCTGGGGCCAACGTCCTGACTTTC. It yields the protein CSAAGANVLTF.